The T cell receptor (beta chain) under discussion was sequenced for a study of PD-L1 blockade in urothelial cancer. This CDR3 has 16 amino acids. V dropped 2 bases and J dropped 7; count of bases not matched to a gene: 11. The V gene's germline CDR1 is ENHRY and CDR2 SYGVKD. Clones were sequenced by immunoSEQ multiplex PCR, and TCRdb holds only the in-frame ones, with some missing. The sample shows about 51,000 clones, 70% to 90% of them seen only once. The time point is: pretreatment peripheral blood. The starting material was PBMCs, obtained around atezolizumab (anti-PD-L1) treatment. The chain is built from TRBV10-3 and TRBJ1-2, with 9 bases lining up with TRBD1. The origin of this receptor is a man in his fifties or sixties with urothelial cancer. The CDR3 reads CAISEQQGAMNSGYTF. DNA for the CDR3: TGTGCCATCAGTGAGCAACAGGGGGCCATGAATTCTGGCTACACCTTC.